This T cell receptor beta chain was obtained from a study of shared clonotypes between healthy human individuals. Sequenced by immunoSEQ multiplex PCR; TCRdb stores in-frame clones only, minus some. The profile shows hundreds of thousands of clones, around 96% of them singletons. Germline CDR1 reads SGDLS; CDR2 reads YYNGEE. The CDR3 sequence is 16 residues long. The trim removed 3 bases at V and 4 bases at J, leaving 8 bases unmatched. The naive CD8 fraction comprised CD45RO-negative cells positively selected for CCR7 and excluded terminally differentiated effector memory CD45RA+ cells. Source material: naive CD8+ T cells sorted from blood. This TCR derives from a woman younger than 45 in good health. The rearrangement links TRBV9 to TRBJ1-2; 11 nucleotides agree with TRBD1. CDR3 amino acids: CASSGTGTGGPYGYTF. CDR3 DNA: TGTGCCAGCAGCGGAACCGGGACAGGGGGGCCCTATGGCTACACCTTC.